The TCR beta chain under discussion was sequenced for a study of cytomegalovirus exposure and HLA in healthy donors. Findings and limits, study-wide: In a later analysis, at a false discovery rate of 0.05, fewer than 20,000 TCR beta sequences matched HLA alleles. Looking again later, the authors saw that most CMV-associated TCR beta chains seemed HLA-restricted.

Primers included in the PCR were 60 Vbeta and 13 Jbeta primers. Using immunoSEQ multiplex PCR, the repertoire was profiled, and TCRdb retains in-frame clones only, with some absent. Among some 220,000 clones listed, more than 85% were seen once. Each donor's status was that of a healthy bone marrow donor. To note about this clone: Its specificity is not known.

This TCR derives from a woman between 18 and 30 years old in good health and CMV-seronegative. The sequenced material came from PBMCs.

The CDR3 loop reads CASSLSAGVSYEQYF. The CDR3 region has the DNA TGTGCCAGCAGCTTATCGGCCGGGGTTTCCTACGAGCAGTACTTC. J is TRBJ2-7 and V is TRBV7-2, with a weak D call TRBD2 (5 bases). Looked up from germline, CDR1 is SGHTA and CDR2 is FQGNSA. There are 15 residues in the CDR3. V was shortened by 2 bases and J by 1 base, with 12 bases between the two germline ends.